These 5 T cell receptor beta chains were sequenced from one sample in a study of Tregs in tolerant kidney transplant recipients. Profiling relied on immunoSEQ multiplex PCR, and the TCRdb table lists in-frame clones only, not all of them. The data hold 50,000 to 85,000 clones, with over 85% observed a single time. The source material was CD8+ T cells from blood, sampled before the transplant. These receptors were collected from a human donor who received a combined kidney and bone marrow transplant.

This chain connects TRBV7-7 to TRBJ1-1, with D unresolved. The CDR3 is 13 residues long. Trimming stripped 0 bases from V and 3 bases from J, with 5 bases between. Germline loops: CDR1 SSHAT, CDR2 FNYEAQ (reference sequence). CDR3 nucleotide sequence: TGTGCCAGCAGCTTAGCCCCCTACACTGAAGCTTTCTTT. Translation: CASSLAPYTEAFF.

This chain uses TRBV6-5 with TRBJ2-5; D is perhaps TRBD2 (5 bases). Per germline, CDR1 MNHEY and CDR2 SVGAGI. The V end lost 8 bases, the J end lost 5 bases, and 9 bases lay between the germline ends. The CDR3 extends over 11 amino acids. The CDR3 sequence: CASLGGETQYF. The CDR3 DNA sequence: TGTGCCAGCCTAGGCGGGGAGACCCAGTACTTC.

This chain uses TRBV13 with TRBJ1-1; D unclear. Germline CDR1 PRHDT, CDR2 FYEKMQ (reference sequence). The CDR3 covers 13 residues. V lost 5 bases and J lost 1, with 8 bases in between. The CDR3: CASSHQANTEAFF. CDR3 in DNA: TGTGCCAGCAGCCATCAGGCGAACACTGAAGCTTTCTTT.

The J gene is TRBJ2-1, the V gene TRBV13; D remains unclear. The CDR3 has 13 residues. The V and J ends lost 3 bases and 4 bases respectively, with 7 bases between them. CDR1 and CDR2 from the germline V gene are PRHDT and FYEKMQ (reference sequence). The CDR3, as DNA: TGTGCCAGCAGCTTCAGGTCTTACAATGAGCAGTTCTTC. It is translated as CASSFRSYNEQFF. The entire variable domain, with the rest obtained from reference TRBV13 and TRBJ2-1, is as follows: AAGVIQSPRHLIKEKRETATLKCYPIPRHDTVYWYQQGPGQDPQFLISFYEKMQSDKGSIPDRFSAQQFSDYHSELNMSSLELGDSALYFCASSFRSYNEQFFGPGTRLTVL.

This chain connects TRBV19 to TRBJ1-5; no definite D call. Trimming cost V 2 bases and J 0 bases, with 8 bases left between them. The germline CDR1 and CDR2 sequences are LNHDA and SQIVND (reference sequence). The CDR3 loop spans 15 amino acids. The CDR3 here is CASSISHYSNQPQHF. The CDR3, as DNA: TGTGCCAGTAGTATAAGCCACTATAGCAATCAGCCCCAGCATTTT.